This TCR beta chain came from a study of neurological immune-mediated disorders. Synthesis of cDNA was performed by 5'RACE using 10-nucleotide random UMIs. TCRdb re-analysed the 5' RACE reads in MiXCR, keeping a single row per CDR3 protein. Among tens of thousands of distinct CDR3 sequences listed, less than 8.5% were seen once. Regarding the study as a whole: HTLV-1-associated myelopathy had the most TCR clonal expansion, and multiple sclerosis had the least, less than healthy controls.

Trimming cost V 6 bases and J 3 bases; bases outside gene matches: 12. The CDR3 is 16 residues long. Germline CDR1 MRHNA, CDR2 SNTAGT. This clonotype showed up many times. Its antigen remains unknown. The rearrangement links TRBV6-4 to TRBJ2-7; 9 positions agree with TRBD1. The receptor was derived from a woman between 40 and 50 years old in good health. Source material: PBMCs. The CDR3 sequence: CASSAFLRDRDYEQYV. The CDR3 nucleotides read TGTGCCAGCAGCGCCTTCCTCCGGGACAGGGACTACGAGCAGTACGTC.